The 14 T cell receptor beta chains reported below all come from one sample, sequenced in a study of metastatic and nonmetastatic thyroid tumors (dated by TCRdb to 2019 to 2021). Before undergoing thyroid surgery, none of the patients had been given any kind of treatment. The library was obtained by PCR. The reads were generated on an Illumina HiSeq 4000. TCRdb trimmed public reads at Q25 via fastp, called clones via MiXCR and kept in-frame beta chains. The sample table records over 45,000 clones; about 20% of these occur just once. The biggest ten clones account for 3.8% of the sample. The sequenced sample was blood. The receptors here all came from a male donor with papillary thyroid cancer or a benign thyroid nodule (not recorded which). Some clones in this sample may be carry-over from other donors' samples.

This sequence joins TRBV20-1 and TRBJ2-5, with D unclear. Germline V gene data show CDR1 as DFQATT and CDR2 as SNEGSKA (reference sequence). The CDR3 is 11 amino acids. The V and J ends lost 6 bases and 2 bases respectively, with 7 bases between them. This chain's CDR3 is CSATAQETQYF. In nucleotides, the CDR3 is TGCAGTGCAACCGCTCAAGAGACCCAGTACTTC.

This chain connects TRBV30 to TRBJ2-7; maybe TRBD1 (6 bases). With 4 bases removed from V and 0 bases from J, the gap between germline ends came to 13 bases. The length of the CDR3 is 14 residues. Germline CDR1 is GTSNPN and CDR2 is SVGIG (reference sequence). The CDR3 region has the DNA TGTGCCTGGACGTTCAGGGGTAGCTCCTACGAGCAGTACTTC. It is translated as CAWTFRGSSYEQYF.

The chain is built from TRBV6-5 and TRBJ1-3, with D maybe TRBD1 (6 bases). Between the trimmed V and J ends, which lost 2 bases and 4 bases, there was a span of 9 bases. CDR3 length: 14 residues. Looked up from germline, CDR1 is MNHEY and CDR2 is SVGAGI. CDR3 region: CASSYSTGGNTIYF. CDR3 sequence (DNA): TGTGCCAGCAGTTACAGTACAGGGGGAAACACCATATATTTT.

This clone was detected ten times or more. Other nucleotide sequences from this sample produce the same CDR3. The rearrangement joins TRBV27 to TRBJ2-2; a weak D match, TRBD1 (6 bases). Germline CDR1 reads MNHEY; CDR2 reads SMNVEV (reference sequence). Between the trimmed V and J ends, which lost 5 bases and 4 bases, there was a span of 17 bases. The CDR3 runs to 16 residues. The CDR3 loop reads CASSAQRTVRTGELFF. The CDR3 DNA reads TGTGCCAGCAGTGCCCAACGGACAGTCCGCACCGGGGAGCTGTTTTTT.

Note on this clone: This may be a read error, as it is one base from a much larger clone. The gene calls are TRBV14 and TRBJ2-3; D might be TRBD2 (6 bases). The CDR3 sequence is 17 residues long. Germline CDR1 is SGHDN and CDR2 is FVKESK. The CDR3 DNA reads as TGTGCTAGCAGCCATGGGAGTGCGGGGCACAGTGGAGATATGCAGTATTTT. Translation: CASSHGSAGHSGDMQYF.

This clone was counted only a few times. The rearrangement uses TRBV6-6 and TRBJ2-6; TRBD1 matches at 8 bases. The germline gives CDR1 MNHNY, CDR2 SVGAGI (reference sequence). V lost 2 bases to trimming and J lost 0 bases; unmatched junction nucleotides: 0. The CDR3 totals 16 residues. The CDR3 nucleotides read TGTGCCAGCAGTTACGGACAGGGCTCTGGGGCCAACGTCCTGACTTTC. Protein sequence: CASSYGQGSGANVLTF.

The chain couples TRBV2 to TRBJ2-5, with 9 bases that match TRBD2. Germline V gene lookup returns CDR1 SNHLY and CDR2 FYNNEI. V shed 0 bases, J shed 1 base, and the junction held 24 bases outside the gene matches. The CDR3 consists of 23 residues. CDR3 bases: TGTGCCAGCAGTGAAGCGCTGTCGAGCGGGCTAGCGGGAATAGGGAGGGTCCAAGAGACCCAGTACTTC. Protein product: CASSEALSSGLAGIGRVQETQYF.

Many counts were recorded for this clone. V is TRBV6-2 or TRBV6-3 and J is TRBJ2-7, with TRBD2 identical over 10 bases. V lost 6 bases, J lost 0 bases, and 5 bases stayed unmatched. CDR1 MNHEY and CDR2 SVGEGT come from the germline V gene. The CDR3 runs 15 residues. The CDR3 sequence: CASSQTSGTSYEQYF. The CDR3 nucleotides are TGTGCCAGCAGCCAAACTAGCGGGACCTCCTACGAGCAGTACTTC.

This clone showed up many times. The chain is built from TRBV5-1 and TRBJ1-2; unclear D gene. Trimming removed 5 bases at V and 4 bases at J, with 12 bases between. This CDR3 is 13 amino acids long. Germline-derived CDR1 and CDR2 are SGHRS and YFSETQ. In nucleotides, the CDR3 is TGCGCCAGCAGGTTCGAGGGCTTCTATGGCTACACCTTC. This sequence encodes CASRFEGFYGYTF.

The chain links TRBV7-3 to TRBJ2-2; D ambiguous. The germline CDR1 and CDR2 sequences are SGHTA and FQGTGA. V was trimmed by 5 bases and J by 6 bases, leaving 7 bases between them. CDR3 length equals 12 residues. CDR3 nucleotide sequence: TGTGCCAGCAGCCTAGACGCCGGGGAGCTGTTTTTT. Its protein product is CASSLDAGELFF.

In its sample, this clone was seen many times. The chain links TRBV11-2 to TRBJ1-1, with D unresolved. The CDR3 totals 15 residues. V was clipped by 6 bases and J by 5 bases, with 19 bases between them. CDR1 is SGHAT, CDR2 FQNNGV, per germline. The CDR3 reads CASRRTDGRRTEAFF. As DNA, the CDR3 is TGTGCCAGCAGGAGAACAGATGGTAGAAGGACTGAAGCTTTCTTT. Supplemented by reference TRBV11-2 and TRBJ1-1, the full variable domain reads EAGVAQSPRYKIIEKRQSVAFWCNPISGHATLYWYQQILGQGPKLLIQFQNNGVVDDSQLPKDRFSAERLKGVDSTLKIQPAKLEDSAVYLCASRRTDGRRTEAFFGQGTRLTVV.

This clone was detected many times. The chain carries TRBV7-8 and TRBJ2-7, with D perhaps TRBD2 (5 bases). Germline V gives CDR1 SGHVS, CDR2 FQNEAQ. The length of the CDR3 is 15 residues. V shed 2 bases and J shed 2 bases, with 13 bases lying between them. The chain's CDR3 is CASSLKSTAAYEQYF. The DNA for the CDR3 is TGTGCCAGCAGCTTAAAGTCCACAGCGGCCTACGAGCAGTACTTC.

This clone came up many times. The rearrangement links TRBV29-1 to TRBJ1-2, with 9 nucleotides matching TRBD1. CDR3 length equals 13 residues. Germline CDR1 and CDR2: SQVTM and ANQGSEA. J lost 6 bases, V lost 2 bases, and 4 bases had no gene match. The chain's CDR3 is CSVERQGDDGYTF. In nucleotides, the CDR3 is TGCAGCGTTGAACGACAGGGGGACGATGGCTACACCTTC.

This chain connects TRBV6-2 or TRBV6-3 to TRBJ2-7; 8 bases fit TRBD1. The CDR3 totals 19 residues. Trimming at V came to 3 bases and at J to 2 bases, leaving 18 bases not matched to a gene. Germline V CDR1 and CDR2: MNHEY, SVGEGT. The CDR3 here is CASSYARPGGCSDTYEQYF. The CDR3 DNA follows: TGTGCCAGCAGTTATGCCCGGCCAGGGGGCTGCTCTGATACCTACGAGCAGTACTTC.